The subject of this entry is one T cell receptor (beta chain). These data are taken from a study of blood T cell repertoires in COVID-19. Some clones are missing from TCRdb's copy, which holds only in-frame ones; the method was immunoSEQ multiplex PCR. The repertoire has about 14,000 clones, roughly 90% of them found once; the top ten carry 3% to 4%. Germline CDR1 is SGHRS and CDR2 is YFSETQ. CDR3 length: 16 amino acids. The ends lost 0 bases at V and 7 bases at J; junction bases unmatched: 5. The clonotype was recovered from a human donor in a cohort sampled during active COVID-19. The genes are TRBV5-1 and TRBJ2-1; TRBD2 agrees at 12 bases. Sequencing used peripheral blood. As DNA, the CDR3 is TGCGCCAGCAGCTTGGCTACTAGCGGGGGGCGAAATGAGCAGTTCTTC. Its protein is CASSLATSGGRNEQFF.